The 15 T cell receptor beta chains below were found in one sample sequenced in a study of T cells in Graves' hyperthyroidism and ophthalmopathy. Amplified TCR beta CDR3 regions derived from RNA transcripts. Researchers ran a first-round RT-PCR on the TCR CDR3 using the HTBI primer set. TCRdb used MiXCR to reprocess the multiplex PCR reads, holding one entry per CDR3 protein. Here the sample spans 500,000 or so distinct CDR3 sequences, 17% being singletons. Sequencing input: blood. These receptors came from a woman aged 18-29 years with Graves' ophthalmopathy.

This clonotype showed up many times. The chain has TRBV2 and TRBJ1-2; D is undetermined. The CDR3 is made up of 13 amino acids. In germline, CDR1 is SNHLY, CDR2 FYNNEI. Trimming shortened V by 8 bases and J by 6 bases, and 16 bases separated the two germline ends. The CDR3 loop is CASGLKRENGYTF. In DNA, the CDR3 is TGTGCCAGCGGGCTGAAACGAGAGAATGGCTACACCTTC.

This clonotype was detected only once. This may stem from a read error, because a much larger clone lies one nucleotide away. This is likely a read error, given that the CDR3 carries no conserved phenylalanine or tryptophan at its end. The chain combines TRBV12-3 or TRBV12-4 with TRBJ1-5; weak D call: TRBD1 (6 bases). The CDR3 loop spans 14 amino acids. Trimming took off 5 bases at V and 5 bases at J, with 13 bases between the two ends. The CDR3 spells CASSPDRSDQPQHL. For the CDR3, the DNA is TGTGCCAGCAGTCCAGACAGGTCAGATCAGCCCCAGCATTTA.

V and J are TRBV12-3 or TRBV12-4 and TRBJ2-7; D gene ambiguous. The CDR3 is made up of 11 amino acids. The V gene lost 5 bases and the J gene lost 6 bases, with 8 bases spanning the gap. The CDR3 DNA sequence: TGTGCCAGCAGTGTGGGTCTCGAGCAGTACTTC. Amino acids: CASSVGLEQYF.

The sample holds many counts of this clonotype. The rearrangement links TRBV27 to TRBJ2-7, with TRBD1 matching 9 bases. V trimming: 6 bases; J trimming: 5 bases; junction bases outside the gene matches: 11. This CDR3 is built from 15 residues. Germline V CDR1 and CDR2: MNHEY, SMNVEV (reference sequence). The CDR3 reads CASRPHRDREHEQYF. The CDR3 nucleotides read TGTGCCAGCAGGCCCCACCGGGACAGGGAGCACGAGCAGTACTTC.

J is TRBJ2-3 and V is TRBV29-1; 14 nucleotides align to TRBD2. This CDR3 has 14 residues. Germline V gene sequence: CDR1 SQVTM, CDR2 ANQGSEA. The J segment lost 5 bases and the V segment lost 8 bases, leaving 6 bases of the junction unmatched. CDR3 protein: CSTFGLAGGDTQYF. For the CDR3, the DNA is TGCAGCACCTTTGGACTAGCGGGAGGAGATACGCAGTATTTT.

This clonotype was found many times. This chain joins TRBV20-1 and TRBJ2-1; D gene unclear. CDR1 is DFQATT, CDR2 SNEGSKA, per germline (reference sequence). The CDR3 is made up of 14 amino acids. V dropped 3 bases and J dropped 2 bases, with 11 bases sitting between them. This chain's CDR3 is CSARPRLAYNEQFF. The CDR3 DNA follows: TGCAGTGCTAGGCCGCGACTCGCCTACAATGAGCAGTTCTTC.

This clonotype was observed at least ten times. CDR3 residues: CASSLGQDPNSPLHF. Written as DNA, the CDR3 is TGCGCCAGCAGCTTGGGACAGGACCCGAATTCACCCCTCCACTTT. The chain recombines TRBV5-1 with TRBJ1-6, with D possibly TRBD1 on 6 matching bases. The V end was cut by 0 bases, the J end by 7 bases, with 11 bases between. The germline V gene encodes CDR1 SGHRS and CDR2 YFSETQ. This CDR3 has 15 amino acids.

The V gene is TRBV29-1, the J gene TRBJ2-7; possible D gene TRBD1, 9 bases. CDR3 length: 15 amino acids. Germline V gene data show CDR1 as SQVTM and CDR2 as ANQGSEA. V was pared by 6 bases and J by 8 bases, with 26 bases between. This CDR3 is CSVPGGGQGVPQQYF. CDR3 in DNA: TGCAGCGTGCCGGGGGGGGGACAGGGCGTTCCGCAGCAGTACTTC.

This clonotype was recorded at least ten times. This chain uses TRBV20-1 with TRBJ1-1; 12 nucleotides align to TRBD1. The CDR3 loop spans 17 amino acids. V was clipped by 3 bases and J by 3 bases; unmatched bases: 11. CDR1 DFQATT and CDR2 SNEGSKA come from the germline V gene (reference sequence). CDR3 sequence: CSASYPQGQGADTEAFF. CDR3 coding DNA: TGCAGTGCTAGCTATCCTCAGGGACAGGGGGCGGACACTGAAGCTTTCTTT.

This clonotype was counted ten times or more. The V call is TRBV28, the J call TRBJ1-1; no clear D. Germline CDR1 and CDR2: MDHEN and SYDVKM. The CDR3 spans 15 residues. V gave up 1 base and J gave up 4 bases, with 13 bases separating them. This CDR3 is CASSLFTGRGTEAFF. CDR3 nucleotides: TGTGCCAGCAGTTTATTTACTGGACGAGGCACTGAAGCTTTCTTT.

In this sample, this clonotype turned up many times. The V gene is TRBV20-1, the J gene TRBJ2-1, with 11 bases lining up with TRBD2. The CDR3 spans 15 residues. Germline CDR1 and CDR2: DFQATT and SNEGSKA (reference sequence). J gave up 4 bases and V 3 bases, and 5 bases lay outside the gene matches. CDR3 sequence (DNA): TGCAGTGCTAGTTTCCTAGCGGGGGGTTACAATGAGCAGTTCTTC. Translated, it gives CSASFLAGGYNEQFF.

This clonotype was picked up many times. V and J are TRBV11-2 and TRBJ1-2; tentative D call: TRBD1 (6 bases). The CDR3 is made up of 14 amino acids. With 2 bases removed from V and 4 bases from J, the gap between germline ends came to 11 bases. CDR1 and CDR2 from the germline V gene are SGHAT and FQNNGV. The DNA of the CDR3 is TGTGCCAGCAGCTTATTTAGACAGGTCTATGGCTACACCTTC. As protein: CASSLFRQVYGYTF.

This clonotype was counted ten times or more. This chain connects TRBV2 to TRBJ2-7; no firm D call. The CDR3 is made up of 15 amino acids. CDR1 SNHLY and CDR2 FYNNEI come from the germline V gene. V was shortened by 1 base and J by 0 bases, with 10 bases between the two germline ends. CDR3 DNA: TGTGCCAGCAGTGAAGGGGGTCCGAGCTCCTACGAGCAGTACTTC. It encodes CASSEGGPSSYEQYF.

This clonotype has ten or more counts. The junction differs from germline at one of its ends, possibly a read error. V and J are TRBV5-1 and TRBJ2-1; 8 nucleotides line up with TRBD2. CDR3 length: 15 amino acids. Germline CDR1 reads SGHRS; CDR2 reads YFSETQ. The CDR3 is CASSLDGGGYNEQFF. The DNA of the CDR3 is TGTGCCAGCAGTTTAGACGGGGGGGGTTACAATGAGCAGTTCTTC.

There are many counts of this clonotype. V and J are TRBV2 and TRBJ2-1; weak D call: TRBD2 (5 bases). This CDR3 is 13 amino acids long. Germline lookup yields CDR1 SNHLY and CDR2 FYNNEI. V dropped 1 base and J dropped 10 bases, with 11 bases sitting between them. The CDR3 protein is CASSEEDGVEQFF. In nucleotides, the CDR3 is TGTGCCAGCAGTGAAGAGGACGGGGTCGAGCAGTTCTTC.